This TCR beta chain was sequenced in a study of T cells in localized non-small cell lung cancer. General study findings and limits: Patients showing higher blood T cell density tended to see longer overall survival.

Germline assignment: CDR1 SQVTM and CDR2 ANQGSEA. The CDR3 is made up of 10 amino acids. V was clipped by 7 bases and J by 6 bases; unmatched bases: 1. Some clones are missing from TCRdb's copy, which holds only in-frame ones; the method was immunoSEQ multiplex PCR. In the table there are some 50,000 clones, 75% to 90% of which are singletons. Comments on this clone: Its specificity is not known.

The chain combines TRBV29-1 with TRBJ2-3; 7 positions match TRBD1. The specimen was peripheral blood mononuclear cells, collected before any cancer treatment. This sequence was found in a man aged 35-75 years with stage III lung adenocarcinoma. CDR3 loop: CSAGQDTQYF. The DNA of the CDR3 is TGCAGCGCGGGACAGGATACGCAGTATTTT.